This entry is about one T cell receptor (beta chain). Its antigen is unknown. The study ran its PCR with 60 Vbeta and 13 Jbeta primers. Clones were sequenced by immunoSEQ multiplex PCR, and TCRdb holds only the in-frame ones, with some missing. The data show about 170,000 clones, about four fifths seen once. The data were taken from a study of cytomegalovirus exposure and HLA in healthy donors. Findings and caveats of the study: Roughly even sequencing depth across donors was the assumption behind the presence/absence analyses.

Among the donors, all were healthy bone marrow donors. This CDR3 contains 14 residues. V was pared by 6 bases and J by 3 bases, with 15 bases between. Germline lookup yields CDR1 MNHNY and CDR2 SVGAGI (reference sequence). What was sequenced was PBMCs. This clonotype was obtained from a man younger than 30 in good health and CMV-seronegative. The chain carries TRBV6-6 and TRBJ2-7, with a possible D match to TRBD2 (6 bases). CDR3 in DNA: TGTGCCAGCAGACCCGGGGGATTAATCTACGAGCAGTACTTC. This gives the protein CASRPGGLIYEQYF.